This T cell receptor (beta chain) emerged from a study of cytomegalovirus exposure and HLA in healthy donors. Germline-derived CDR1 and CDR2 are MNHEY and SVGAGI. The CDR3 spans 15 residues. V lost 0 bases and J lost 4, with 13 bases in between. Amplification used 60 Vbeta primers and 13 Jbeta primers. Data came from immunoSEQ multiplex PCR; TCRdb stores just in-frame clones and leaves some out. The table has more than 130,000 clones, 80% seen once. The chain joins TRBV6-5 to TRBJ2-7; maybe TRBD1 (6 bases). Sequences were obtained from PBMCs. The origin of this receptor is a male donor in good health and CMV-seronegative. CDR3 residues: CASSYSPTGTYEQYF. The CDR3 coding sequence is TGTGCCAGCAGTTACTCCCCGACAGGAACTTACGAGCAGTACTTC.